The 2 T cell receptor beta chains in this list originate from one sample, sequenced in a study of cytomegalovirus exposure and HLA in healthy donors. PCR was performed using 60 Vbeta and 13 Jbeta primers. The table came from immunoSEQ multiplex PCR; TCRdb's copy has only in-frame clones and leaves some out. In the table there are about 180,000 clones, 77% of which are singletons. The specimen sequenced was PBMCs. The origin of the receptors is a man aged 18-30 years in good health and CMV-seronegative.

V usage is TRBV6-5 and J usage is TRBJ1-1, with TRBD1 identical over 9 bases. CDR1 and CDR2 from the germline V gene are MNHEY and SVGAGI. The length of the CDR3 is 14 residues. Losses at the gene ends were 7 bases for V and 5 bases for J; bases not matched to a gene: 8. This chain's CDR3 is CASKSGTGKTEAFF. The DNA of the CDR3 is TGTGCCAGCAAATCCGGGACAGGGAAAACTGAAGCTTTCTTT.

The V and J genes are TRBV9 and TRBJ2-7, with 8 bases aligning to TRBD1. There are 13 residues in the CDR3. Germline V gene sequence: CDR1 SGDLS, CDR2 YYNGEE. V shed 3 bases and J 3 bases; nucleotides not matched to a gene: 2. This CDR3 is CASSGGQGYEQYF. CDR3 sequence (DNA): TGTGCCAGCAGCGGAGGACAGGGCTACGAGCAGTACTTC.